This T cell receptor (beta chain) was retrieved from a study of T cell responses to AZD1222 COVID-19 vaccine (dated by TCRdb to the early 2020s). Regarding the complete study: AZD1222 recipients given second doses at about 4 weeks or at about 12 weeks were pooled, since spike-specific TCR depth and breadth were not found to differ between the two schedules. Trial participants were enrolled by age into 18-55, 56-69 and 70-plus year subgroups, with roughly 160, 29 and 62 TCR-sequenced participants respectively. A total of under 250 trial participants underwent TCR sequencing, of whom nearly 210 had received two doses of AZD1222 and some 25 had received two doses of the MenACWY control vaccine.

From a lookup of the germline V gene, CDR1 and CDR2 are SGHTA and FQGTGA. The germline ends are 10 bases apart after V is trimmed by 2 bases and J by 6 bases. The CDR3 starts with the cysteine, ends with the phenylalanine, and has 14 residues. CDR3 DNA only is kept here, 42 bases in frame from base 1. The CDR3 regions of human TCRbeta chains were subjected to immunosequencing. The study's own analysis went as follows. TCRs in the repertoires were compared against a reference library of SARS-CoV-2-specific TCRs that had been generated with the MIRA antigen-specificity platform. Breadth was defined as the fraction of unique TCRs that were SARS-CoV-2-associated. Depth was defined as the fraction of total T cells that were SARS-CoV-2-associated. Using the MIRA data, each spike-specific TCR was mapped to the spike region that the TCR reacts to and placed in a CD4 or CD8 class. Log10-transformed breadth and depth values were compared by one-way ANOVA with Sidak's multiple comparisons tests. TCRdb obtained this table from immuneACCESS and retained in-frame rearrangements with V and J assigned. These tables miss some clones; where compared with another copy, unresolved V genes account for less than half of the shortfall, and the remainder is unexplained. V, J and clone size are those of that table, while D and trimming were read from the DNA. The sample table holds more than 150,000 clones, of which 88% were seen once. Clones ranked in the top ten supply approximately 0.49% of the sample.

This specimen's time point label, interpreted: baseline before first vaccination. Samples from vaccinated people were obtained from the UK trials COV001 and COV002, which included a single-blind randomized controlled phase 2/3 trial of AZD1222 (ChAdOx1 nCoV-19) in healthy adults. For TCRbeta chain sequencing, PBMC samples were collected from trial participants at day 0 and at day 28 after the second dose. Results the study describes overall, beyond this receptor: Conclusions about previously exposed vaccinees are limited, since just five or six AZD1222 recipients were seropositive for SARS-CoV-2 at baseline. No day 14 peak-response samples were available, so repertoires were characterized only after the peak T cell response. A significant rise in spike-specific TCR breadth and depth was observed after two AZD1222 doses relative to day 0 and relative to MenACWY recipients. Epitopes outside the regions mutated in the B.1.351 and B.1.1.7 variants were reportedly recognized by nearly half of the unique spike-specific TCRs. Vaccine-associated CD4 TCRs spanned the whole spike protein, with dominant responses in regions 160-218 and 743-854. Participants were mostly white British, with more females than males. The authors suggested clonal diversity may have been underestimated. The 56-69-year group was small, and its depth increase did not reach significance, likely because of low power.

A word on this clone: Its antigen remains undetermined. No quality values exist for individual bases; no much larger clone is one base distant.

The specimen comprised peripheral blood, sampled on day 0 of AZD1222 vaccination. Recombination linked TRBV7-3 to TRBJ2-2; no D gene call is confident. This sequence was found in an adult in good health. The CDR3 protein sequence reads: CASSLFIGPGELFF. Read as DNA, the sequence is TGTGCCAGCAGCTTATTTATAGGGCCCGGGGAGCTGTTTTTT. The variable domain in full, with residues beyond the CDR3 obtained from the reference TRBV7-3 and TRBJ2-2 genes, is GAGVSQTPSNKVTEKGKYVELRCDPISGHTALYWYRQSLGQGPEFLIYFQGTGAADDSGLPNDRFFAVRPEGSVSTLKIQRTERGDSAVYLCASSLFIGPGELFFGEGSRLTVL.